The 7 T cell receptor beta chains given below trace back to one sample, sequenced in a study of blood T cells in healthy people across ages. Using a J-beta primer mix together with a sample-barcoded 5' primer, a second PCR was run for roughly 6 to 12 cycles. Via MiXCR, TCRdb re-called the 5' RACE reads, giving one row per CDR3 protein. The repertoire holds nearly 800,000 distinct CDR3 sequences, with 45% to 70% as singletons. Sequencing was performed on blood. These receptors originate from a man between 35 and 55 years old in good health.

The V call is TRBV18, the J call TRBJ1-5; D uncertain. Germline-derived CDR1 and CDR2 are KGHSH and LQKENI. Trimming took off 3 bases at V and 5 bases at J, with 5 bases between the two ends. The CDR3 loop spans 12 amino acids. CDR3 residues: CASSPWDQPQHF. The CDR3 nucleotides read TGTGCCAGCTCACCTTGGGATCAGCCCCAGCATTTT.

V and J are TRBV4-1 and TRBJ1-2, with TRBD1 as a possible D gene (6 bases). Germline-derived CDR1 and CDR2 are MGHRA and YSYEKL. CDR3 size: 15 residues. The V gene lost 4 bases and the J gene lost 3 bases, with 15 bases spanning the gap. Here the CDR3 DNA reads TGCGCCAGCAGCCCCCAGGACAGACCTGACTATGGCTACACCTTC. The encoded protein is CASSPQDRPDYGYTF.

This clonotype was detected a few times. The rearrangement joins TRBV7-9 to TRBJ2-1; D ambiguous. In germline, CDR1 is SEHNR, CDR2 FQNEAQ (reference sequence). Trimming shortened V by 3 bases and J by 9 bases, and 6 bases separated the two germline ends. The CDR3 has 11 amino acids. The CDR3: CASSFGIEQFF. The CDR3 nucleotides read TGTGCCAGCAGCTTTGGGATTGAGCAGTTCTTC.

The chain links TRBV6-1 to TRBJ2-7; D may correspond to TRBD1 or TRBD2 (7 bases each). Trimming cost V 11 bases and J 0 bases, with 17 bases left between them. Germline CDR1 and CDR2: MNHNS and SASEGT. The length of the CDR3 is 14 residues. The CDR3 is CAAGGGLSSYEQYF. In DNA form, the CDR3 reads TGTGCCGCAGGGGGGGGTCTTAGCTCCTACGAGCAGTACTTC.

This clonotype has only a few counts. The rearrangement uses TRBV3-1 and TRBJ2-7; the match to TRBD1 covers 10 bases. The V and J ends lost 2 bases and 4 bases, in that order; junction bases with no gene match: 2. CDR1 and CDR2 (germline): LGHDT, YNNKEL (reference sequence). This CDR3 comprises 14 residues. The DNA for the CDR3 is TGTGCCAGCAGCCAATGGGACAGGGGTTACGAGCAGTACTTC. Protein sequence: CASSQWDRGYEQYF.

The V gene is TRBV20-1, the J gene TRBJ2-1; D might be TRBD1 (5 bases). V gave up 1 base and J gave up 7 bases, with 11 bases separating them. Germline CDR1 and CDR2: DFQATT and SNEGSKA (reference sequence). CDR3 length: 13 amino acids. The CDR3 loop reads CSARGTSLNEQFF. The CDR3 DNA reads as TGCAGTGCTAGAGGGACATCGCTAAATGAGCAGTTCTTC.

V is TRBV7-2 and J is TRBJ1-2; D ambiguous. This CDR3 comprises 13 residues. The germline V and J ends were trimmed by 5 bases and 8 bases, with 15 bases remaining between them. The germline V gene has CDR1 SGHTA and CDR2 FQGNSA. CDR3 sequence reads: CASSLLGPTGYTF. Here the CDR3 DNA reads TGTGCCAGCAGCCTTCTAGGACCTACCGGCTACACCTTC.